Each of the 14 T cell receptor beta chains below was sequenced from the same sample in a study of response to subunit inactivated influenza vaccine. TCRdb re-called the RT-PCR reads with MiXCR, one entry per CDR3 protein. The sample has 650,000 to 800,000 distinct CDR3 sequences, about 14% seen once. The sample here was PBMCs from blood, taken less than 15 days before vaccination. These receptors all come from a man aged 45-60 years who received an inactivated influenza vaccine.

The chain carries TRBV18 and TRBJ2-5; D unclear. The CDR3 has 16 residues. Trimming removed 0 bases at V and 0 bases at J, with 11 bases between. Germline CDR1 and CDR2: KGHSH and LQKENI. CDR3 loop: CASSPPVRRHQETQYF. CDR3 nucleotide sequence: TGTGCCAGCTCACCACCGGTGCGACGGCACCAAGAGACCCAGTACTTC. Variable domain in full (rest from reference TRBV18 and TRBJ2-5): NAGVMQNPRHLVRRRGQEARLRCSPMKGHSHVYWYRQLPEEGLKFMVYLQKENIIDESGMPKERFSAEFPKEGPSILRIQQVVRGDSAAYFCASSPPVRRHQETQYFGPGTRLLVL.

This clonotype was seen a handful of times. The V and J genes are TRBV10-3 and TRBJ2-5; D not certain. Per germline, CDR1 ENHRY and CDR2 SYGVKD. The V end lost 4 bases, the J end lost 1 base, and 7 bases lay between the germline ends. The CDR3 spans 13 residues. The CDR3 spells CAISGVAQETQYF. The CDR3 DNA is TGTGCCATCAGTGGAGTAGCCCAAGAGACCCAGTACTTC.

The CDR3 DNA follows: TGTGCCAGCAAACTAGCTAGCGGGGGGGTGAAGTATTTT. Protein sequence: CASKLASGGVKYF. The V gene is TRBV2, the J gene TRBJ2-3; 12 nucleotides line up with TRBD2. Trimming at V came to 7 bases and at J to 13 bases, leaving 9 bases not matched to a gene. CDR3 length equals 13 residues. Germline CDR1 SNHLY, CDR2 FYNNEI.

This clonotype has only a few counts. This rearrangement joins TRBV19 to TRBJ2-7; TRBD1 or TRBD2 may be the D gene (5 bases each). The germline V and J ends were trimmed by 9 bases and 2 bases, with 20 bases remaining between them. Germline-derived CDR1 and CDR2 are LNHDA and SQIVND (reference sequence). The CDR3 consists of 15 residues. The CDR3 here is CASQQETGATYEQYF. The CDR3 DNA is TGTGCCAGCCAACAGGAAACCGGGGCCACCTACGAGCAGTACTTC.

This rearrangement joins TRBV10-3 to TRBJ1-5; 7 positions match TRBD1. Germline V gives CDR1 ENHRY, CDR2 SYGVKD. The CDR3 has 13 residues. After removal of 5 bases from V and 4 bases from J, the junction contained 2 bases not matched to a gene. The CDR3 DNA sequence: TGTGCCATCAGTACAGGGGATAATCAGCCCCAGCATTTT. This encodes CAISTGDNQPQHF.

This clonotype was counted a few times. V and J are TRBV15 and TRBJ1-2; D is perhaps TRBD1 (5 bases). V was pared by 0 bases and J by 8 bases, with 16 bases between. The CDR3 is made up of 15 amino acids. CDR1 LNHNV and CDR2 YYDKDF come from the germline V gene (reference sequence). This CDR3 is CATSRDLRAGKGYTF. CDR3 coding DNA: TGTGCCACCAGCAGAGATCTCAGGGCAGGGAAGGGCTACACCTTC.

The chain joins TRBV6-2 or TRBV6-3 to TRBJ2-4, with 9 bases aligning to TRBD2. From germline, CDR1 is MNHEY and CDR2 SVGEGT. The CDR3 is 17 amino acids. J gave up 0 bases and V 2 bases, and 5 bases lay outside the gene matches. This CDR3 reads CASSYELAGLAKNIQYF. The CDR3 coding sequence is TGTGCCAGCAGTTACGAGCTAGCGGGATTAGCCAAAAACATTCAGTACTTC.

The J gene is TRBJ1-6, the V gene TRBV5-1, with a possible D match to TRBD1 (5 bases). The length of the CDR3 is 16 residues. Deletions cut 0 bases from V and 13 bases from J, with 20 bases between. Germline CDR1 reads SGHRS; CDR2 reads YFSETQ. The DNA for the CDR3 is TGCGCCAGCAGCTTGGCCGAATGGGGACTGGAGTTTCCCCTCCACTTT. Translated: CASSLAEWGLEFPLHF. Drawing the rest from reference TRBV5-1 and TRBJ1-6, the complete variable domain is KAGVTQTPRYLIKTRGQQVTLSCSPISGHRSVSWYQQTPGQGLQFLFEYFSETQRNKGNFPGRFSGRQFSNSRSEMNVSTLELGDSALYLCASSLAEWGLEFPLHFGNGTRLTVT.

The V gene is TRBV12-3 or TRBV12-4, the J gene TRBJ1-4, with 7 bases that match TRBD1. This CDR3 has 15 residues. Germline trimming cut 8 bases from V and 4 bases from J; bases unmatched to any gene: 10. The CDR3 loop is CASARRTGLNEKLFF. DNA for the CDR3: TGTGCCAGCGCGAGAAGGACAGGACTTAATGAAAAACTGTTTTTT.

This clonotype was recorded a few times. Here the CDR3 DNA reads TGCAGTGCTAGAGATCTTAAAGACTACGAGCAGTACTTC. Amino acids: CSARDLKDYEQYF. The rearrangement uses TRBV20-1 and TRBJ2-7; no definite D call. CDR1 and CDR2 (germline): DFQATT, SNEGSKA (reference sequence). CDR3 length: 13 residues. The ends were cut back, 0 bases at V and 3 bases at J, with 9 bases in the middle.

The chain combines TRBV20-1 with TRBJ2-7; 8 bases are shared with TRBD2. The CDR3 is made up of 15 amino acids. Trimming cost V 3 bases and J 1 base; bases outside gene matches: 8. Germline loops: CDR1 DFQATT, CDR2 SNEGSKA (reference sequence). As DNA, the CDR3 is TGCAGTGCTAGCAGACTAGCGTCTGGGTCCTACGAGCAGTACTTC. It encodes CSASRLASGSYEQYF.

The chain couples TRBV20-1 to TRBJ2-3; 10 bases align to TRBD2. There are 15 residues in the CDR3. The junction had 4 bases not matched to a gene; V was cut back by 0 bases and J by 4 bases. Germline CDR1 DFQATT, CDR2 SNEGSKA (reference sequence). The CDR3 region has the DNA TGCAGTGCTAGAGACCTAGCGGGAGCGGCAGATACGCAGTATTTT. It translates to CSARDLAGAADTQYF.

The chain employs TRBV29-1 and TRBJ2-3, with unresolved D. V lost 4 bases and J lost 0, with 11 bases in between. CDR1 and CDR2 (germline): SQVTM, ANQGSEA. The CDR3 contains 14 residues. The CDR3 loop is CSVATYGSTDTQYF. CDR3 coding DNA: TGCAGCGTTGCGACATACGGTAGCACAGATACGCAGTATTTT.

This clonotype has only a few counts. J is TRBJ2-7 and V is TRBV5-1; D remains ambiguous. Germline CDR1 and CDR2: SGHRS and YFSETQ. This CDR3 comprises 14 residues. The germline V and J ends were trimmed by 0 bases and 3 bases, with 10 bases remaining between them. Here the CDR3 DNA reads TGCGCCAGCAGCTTGGCCGCGACTGACTACGAGCAGTACTTC. Translation: CASSLAATDYEQYF.